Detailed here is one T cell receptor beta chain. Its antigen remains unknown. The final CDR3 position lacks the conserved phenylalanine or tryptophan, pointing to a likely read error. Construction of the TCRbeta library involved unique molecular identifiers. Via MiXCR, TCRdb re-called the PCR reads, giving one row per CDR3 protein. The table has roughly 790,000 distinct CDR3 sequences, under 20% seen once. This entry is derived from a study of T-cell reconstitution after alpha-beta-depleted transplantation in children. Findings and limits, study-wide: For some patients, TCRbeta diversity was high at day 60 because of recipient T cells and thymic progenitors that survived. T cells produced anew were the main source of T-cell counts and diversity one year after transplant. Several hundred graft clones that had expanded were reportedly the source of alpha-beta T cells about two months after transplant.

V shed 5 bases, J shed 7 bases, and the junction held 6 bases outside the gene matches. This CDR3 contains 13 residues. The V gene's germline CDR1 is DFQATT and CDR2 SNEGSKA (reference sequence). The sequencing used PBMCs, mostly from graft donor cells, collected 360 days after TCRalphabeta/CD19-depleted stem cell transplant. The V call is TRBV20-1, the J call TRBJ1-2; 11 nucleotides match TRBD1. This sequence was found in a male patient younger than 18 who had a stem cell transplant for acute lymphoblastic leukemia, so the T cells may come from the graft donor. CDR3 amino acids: CSAPLGTGGGYTI. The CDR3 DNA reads TGCAGTGCTCCTCTAGGGACAGGGGGTGGCTACACCATC.